A selection of T cell receptor beta chains follows, all from one sample in a study of CD8 T cells in ankylosing spondylitis. Each CDR3 protein is one row after TCRdb ran MiXCR on the 5' RACE reads. The profile shows 150,000 to 250,000 distinct CDR3 sequences, more than 10% of them singletons. Sequences were obtained from blood, either unsorted or a sorted T cell fraction (not recorded which). The receptors were sampled from a male donor with ankylosing spondylitis or in good health (not recorded which). The CDR3 runs from the conserved cysteine through the conserved F or W. The order of the fields is J gene, clone size, D gene, V gene, CDR3 DNA, CDR3 protein. A D gene is named only where the DNA matches it firmly. A clone size is listed for some rows: how often the clone was seen (once, few, many), or a class if it is expanded.

TRBJ2-1 NA TRBD2 TRBV12-3/TRBV12-4 TGTGCCAGCAGTTTGCCGGGAGGGCCTGGGGATGAGCAGTTCTTC CASSLPGGPGDEQFF
TRBJ1-5 few TRBD1 TRBV2 TGTGCCAGCAGTGACTGGGACAGGGGCAATCAGCCCCAGCATTTT CASSDWDRGNQPQHF
TRBJ2-7 NA NA TRBV27 TGTGCCAGCAGTTTGCCCGGAGGCCGGGAGCAGTACTTC CASSLPGGREQYF
TRBJ2-7 NA TRBD1 TRBV4-1 TGCGCCAGCAGCCACCTCATTGGGGGGACAGGGGTCCACGAGCAGTACTTC CASSHLIGGTGVHEQYF
TRBJ2-5 NA NA TRBV20-1 TGCAGTGCTAGAGATGAAGGAAGCCAAGAGACCCAGTACTTC CSARDEGSQETQYF
TRBJ2-3 few TRBD2 TRBV3-1 TGTGCCAGCAGCCCCAAGGGGCGCGGGGGGGCCAAGACAGATACGCAGTATTTT CASSPKGRGGAKTDTQYF
TRBJ2-1 NA NA TRBV15 TGTGCCACCAGCAGAGTTCCTCACAATGAGCAGTTCTTC CATSRVPHNEQFF
TRBJ2-2 few TRBD1 TRBV5-5 TGTGCCAGCAGCCCGTACAGGGGGCAAGACACCGGGGAGCTGTTTTTT CASSPYRGQDTGELFF
TRBJ2-7 NA TRBD2 TRBV27 TGTGCCAGCAGTTTGGGGCCGCTTCGGACTAGCGGGAGTGGGGGGCAGTACTTC CASSLGPLRTSGSGGQYF
TRBJ1-1 NA NA TRBV7-6 TGTGCCAGCAGCCCAATGGGGACGGGGAACACTGAAGCTTTCTTT CASSPMGTGNTEAFF
TRBJ2-7 NA NA TRBV30 TGTGCCTGGAGGACTGGCTCCTACGAGCAGTACTTC CAWRTGSYEQYF
TRBJ2-7 few TRBD1 TRBV27 TGTGCCAGCAGTACTCCGGGACAGGGCGAGCAGTACTTC CASSTPGQGEQYF
TRBJ2-1 NA NA TRBV6-1 TGTGCCAGCCTGGCACATCGGGCTGCCGGAACGAGCTCCTACAATGAGCAGTTCTTC CASLAHRAAGTSSYNEQFF
TRBJ1-1 NA NA TRBV4-2 TGTGCCAGCAGCCAGTCCCGCGCAGGCTTGAACACTGAAGCTTTCTTT CASSQSRAGLNTEAFF
TRBJ2-5 few TRBD1 TRBV5-6 TGTGCCAGCAGCTCACCGGGACAGCTAGGAGAGACCCAGTACTTC CASSSPGQLGETQYF
TRBJ2-7 NA NA TRBV7-6 TGTGCCAGCACCGAGGAGTCTGGGCAAGGCTCGGGGGAGCAGTACTTC CASTEESGQGSGEQYF
TRBJ2-1 many NA TRBV4-1 TGCGCCAGCAGCCAAGAAGGGCTAGTCAATGAGCAGTTCTTC CASSQEGLVNEQFF
TRBJ1-1 few NA TRBV7-9 TGTGCCAGCAGCAGCGGGGACCGCGCAGCTGAAGCTTTCTTT CASSSGDRAAEAFF
TRBJ2-1 NA NA TRBV30 TGTGCCTGGAGTGTCGGCGGCAACAATGAGCAGTTCTTC CAWSVGGNNEQFF
TRBJ2-2 few NA TRBV20-1 TGCAGTGCTAGGCTAACCCCCGGGGACACCGGGGAGCTGTTTTTT CSARLTPGDTGELFF
TRBJ2-1 few TRBD2 TRBV11-2 TGTGCCAGCAGCTCGCGACTCCCGTCCGGGACTAGCGGGTACAATGAGCAGTTCTTC CASSSRLPSGTSGYNEQFF
TRBJ2-7 many NA TRBV5-6 TGTGCCAGCAGCTTAGATCCAGGCTCGTCCTACGAGCAGTACTTC CASSLDPGSSYEQYF
TRBJ1-2 NA NA TRBV4-1 TGCGCCAGCAGCCAAGCCTGGGGGGACCGCTATGGCTACACCTTC CASSQAWGDRYGYTF
TRBJ2-1 many TRBD2 TRBV9 TGTGCCAGCAGCGTAGGACGGCTAGCGGGAGACAATGAGCAGTTCTTC CASSVGRLAGDNEQFF
TRBJ2-1 many NA TRBV4-1 TGCGCCAGCAGCCTGGATCCGAACAATGAGCAGTTCTTC CASSLDPNNEQFF
TRBJ2-1 few NA TRBV5-1 TGCGCCAGCAGCTTGGAGGGAGAGTTGGGTAATGAGCAGTTCTTC CASSLEGELGNEQFF
TRBJ2-4 few TRBD2 TRBV5-6 TGTGCCAGCAGCCCGCTGGGGGGGGGAAACATTCAGTACTTC CASSPLGGGNIQYF
TRBJ2-2 few NA TRBV6-5 TGTGCCAGCAGTTACTCGAGAGGTGGTTTAGGCGGGGAGCTGTTTTTT CASSYSRGGLGGELFF
TRBJ2-1 few NA TRBV25-1 TGTGCCAGCAGTGACCCGAATTGGGAAAACAATGAGCAGTTCTTC CASSDPNWENNEQFF
TRBJ2-5 few NA TRBV4-1 TGCGCCAGCAGCCAACTTTCTTATGGGGCTAGCTATCAAGAGACCCAGTACTTC CASSQLSYGASYQETQYF
TRBJ2-5 few NA TRBV3-1 TGTGCCAGCAGCCAGTCAGGAGCCCGAGAGACCCAGTACTTC CASSQSGARETQYF
TRBJ2-7 many NA TRBV20-1 TGCAGTGCTAGAGAGGGGGGTATACCCGAGCAGTACTTC CSAREGGIPEQYF
TRBJ2-7 few NA TRBV30 TGTGCCTGGAGTGTTGACAACGGTTACGAGCAGTACTTC CAWSVDNGYEQYF
TRBJ2-7 few NA TRBV7-9 TGTGCCAGCAGCTTAAAGGACTATACCTACGAGCAGTACTTC CASSLKDYTYEQYF
TRBJ2-1 few NA TRBV5-1 TGCGCCAGCAGCGACGGAGGGGCAATTGAGTTCTTC CASSDGGAIEFF
TRBJ1-1 many NA TRBV2 TGTGCCAGCAGTGGGCTGATGAACACTGAAGCTTTCTTT CASSGLMNTEAFF
TRBJ2-1 many NA TRBV24-1 TGTGCCACCAGTGATTTTTCCGACAATGAGCAGTTCTTC CATSDFSDNEQFF
TRBJ1-2 NA NA TRBV2 TGTGCCAGCAGTGAGCCGGGTGTTTATGGCTACACCTTC CASSEPGVYGYTF
TRBJ1-1 many NA TRBV20-1 TGCAGTGCTAGAGAGCCCGGGACGGGTAACACTGAAGCTTTCTTT CSAREPGTGNTEAFF
TRBJ2-5 NA TRBD1 TRBV20-1 TGCAGTGCCTGGGACAGGATGTTAATAGAAGAGACCCAGTACTTC CSAWDRMLIEETQYF
TRBJ1-6 few TRBD1 TRBV20-1 TGCAGTGCTAGAGCTGACAGGGGACCCTATAATTCACCCCTCCACTTT CSARADRGPYNSPLHF
TRBJ2-2 NA NA TRBV27 TGTGCCAGCAGTTTATTCGGCGGGGAGCTGTTTTTT CASSLFGGELFF
TRBJ2-3 NA TRBD2 TRBV9 TGTGCCAGCAGCGTAGTTGCGGGAGGCCTTCCACCAGATACGCAGTATTTT CASSVVAGGLPPDTQYF
TRBJ2-7 many TRBD2 TRBV20-1 TGCAGTGCCTTTGGCGAGCGGGAGCGTTCCTACGAGCAGTACTTC CSAFGERERSYEQYF
TRBJ2-7 NA NA TRBV20-1 TGCAGTGCTACCAACTACCTGAGCTCCTACGAGCAGTACTTC CSATNYLSSYEQYF
TRBJ2-5 NA NA TRBV4-1 TGCGCCAGCAGCCAATTCCGGGACCAAGAGACCCAGTACTTC CASSQFRDQETQYF
TRBJ2-1 many TRBD1 TRBV7-6 TGTGCCAGCAGCTCAGGGGGAGTTTACAATGAGCAGTTCTTC CASSSGGVYNEQFF